Shown below are 23 T cell receptor beta chains from a single sample sequenced in a study of naive and memory T cell subsets. General study results and limits: Especially in CD8 cells, naive repertoires contained a few larger clonotypes, possibly CD45RA-re-expressing memory cells.

Their antigen targets remain unknown. The beta constant-region primer was an equimolar mix of two oligonucleotides covering TRBC1 and TRBC2. Four rounds of PCR amplified the ligated cDNA using nested alpha and beta constant-region primers plus SP2. Each CDR3 protein gets one entry after TCRdb re-called the UMI-ligation and nested PCR reads with MiXCR. The sample lists roughly 150,000 distinct CDR3 sequences; roughly 22% were seen once. Input material: naive CD4+ T cells from blood. The receptors originated from a human donor in good health.

This clonotype was observed many times. The genes are TRBV4-3 and TRBJ2-7; perhaps TRBD2 as D (5 bases). Germline V gives CDR1 LGHNA, CDR2 YSLEER. Trimming took 0 bases from V and 6 from J, leaving 12 bases between them. This CDR3 has 14 amino acids. CDR3 amino acids: CASSQDGLPGEQYF. In nucleotides, the CDR3 is TGCGCCAGCAGCCAAGATGGACTGCCCGGCGAGCAGTACTTC.

This chain uses TRBV12-3 or TRBV12-4 with TRBJ1-5, with D possibly matching TRBD1 (5 bases). The CDR3 totals 13 residues. The germline V and J ends were trimmed by 8 bases and 7 bases, with 15 bases remaining between them. CDR3 region: CASGVGERQPQHF. The CDR3 nucleotides are TGTGCCAGCGGGGTGGGGGAACGGCAGCCCCAGCATTTT.

The V gene is TRBV7-2, the J gene TRBJ2-4; D remains unclear. Trimming removed 3 bases at V and 7 bases at J, with 4 bases between. Germline CDR1 is SGHTA and CDR2 is FQGNSA. The CDR3 totals 11 residues. The CDR3 DNA reads TGTGCCAGCAGCTTTTCGAACATTCAGTACTTC. This encodes CASSFSNIQYF.

In its sample, this clonotype was seen a few times. The rearrangement uses TRBV20-1 and TRBJ2-2; possibly TRBD1 or TRBD2 for D (6 bases each). The length of the CDR3 is 15 residues. CDR1 is DFQATT, CDR2 SNEGSKA, per germline (reference sequence). Between the trimmed V and J ends, which lost 0 bases and 7 bases, there was a span of 15 bases. The DNA of the CDR3 is TGCAGTGCTAGAGATCCGGGGGCAGGGCACGGGGAGCTGTTTTTT. Translation gives CSARDPGAGHGELFF.

The gene calls are TRBV4-1 and TRBJ2-7; 7 nucleotides agree with TRBD1. CDR1 is MGHRA, CDR2 YSYEKL, per germline. After removal of 0 bases from V and 2 bases from J, the junction contained 7 bases not matched to a gene. CDR3 length: 16 residues. CDR3 sequence: CASSQDKRQGPYEQYF. The CDR3 DNA is TGCGCCAGCAGCCAAGATAAGAGACAGGGACCCTACGAGCAGTACTTC.

In this sample, this clonotype turned up a few times. J is TRBJ1-2 and V is TRBV29-1; no clear D. Trimming shortened V by 0 bases and J by 0 bases, and 5 bases separated the two germline ends. The CDR3 runs to 13 residues. From germline, CDR1 is SQVTM and CDR2 ANQGSEA. Here the CDR3 DNA reads TGCAGCGTTGAAGAGCCAGCTAACTATGGCTACACCTTC. Residues: CSVEEPANYGYTF.

The chain joins TRBV6-5 to TRBJ2-1, with 8 bases aligning to TRBD2. Germline CDR1 and CDR2: MNHEY and SVGAGI. The V gene end was trimmed by 1 base and the J gene end by 9 bases; junction bases not matched to a gene: 14. This CDR3 spans 17 amino acids. The chain's CDR3 is CASSYWKGLAGQTEQFF. The CDR3 nucleotides are TGTGCCAGCAGTTACTGGAAAGGTCTAGCGGGTCAAACTGAGCAGTTCTTC.

CDR3 amino acids: CASSLGQSYGYTF. DNA of the CDR3: TGTGCCAGCAGCCTTGGGCAGTCCTATGGCTACACCTTC. This rearrangement joins TRBV11-2 to TRBJ1-2; D call uncertain. Germline loops: CDR1 SGHAT, CDR2 FQNNGV. The CDR3 loop spans 13 amino acids. V shed 5 bases and J shed 4 bases, with 11 bases lying between them.

The chain couples TRBV11-1 to TRBJ1-5; D uncertain. Trimming took 5 bases from V and 4 from J, leaving 9 bases between them. The germline V gene has CDR1 SGHAT and CDR2 FQDESV (reference sequence). CDR3 size: 13 residues. This chain's CDR3 is CASSIDFNQPQHF. The CDR3 DNA follows: TGTGCCAGCAGCATCGATTTTAATCAGCCCCAGCATTTT.

This clonotype was detected a few times. The V and J genes are TRBV30 and TRBJ2-7; D not certain. V lost 0 bases, J lost 2 bases, and 5 bases lay in between. Germline assignment: CDR1 GTSNPN and CDR2 SVGIG (reference sequence). The CDR3 totals 12 residues. The CDR3 protein is CAWSVHAYEQYF. Here the CDR3 DNA reads TGTGCCTGGAGTGTACACGCCTACGAGCAGTACTTC.

In its sample, this clonotype was seen a few times. The rearrangement uses TRBV3-1 and TRBJ1-6; D not resolved. CDR1 LGHDT and CDR2 YNNKEL come from the germline V gene (reference sequence). The length of the CDR3 is 14 residues. The ends were cut back, 8 bases at V and 9 bases at J, with 17 bases in the middle. CDR3 nucleotide sequence: TGTGCCAGCTCTGCCGATCGATCCCTTTCACCCCTCCACTTT. Amino acids: CASSADRSLSPLHF.

This chain uses TRBV4-2 with TRBJ2-7, with D unclear. Trimming removed 1 base at V and 6 bases at J, with 7 bases between. The CDR3 has 12 residues. Germline lookup yields CDR1 LGHNA and CDR2 YNFKEQ. The CDR3 DNA sequence: TGTGCCAGCAGCCAAGCGTCAGGCGAGCAGTACTTC. Protein sequence: CASSQASGEQYF.

The DNA for the CDR3 is TGTGCCAGCAGTCTTGGACAGGGGAAAAATCAGCCCCAGCATTTT. It translates to CASSLGQGKNQPQHF. V usage is TRBV6-2 or TRBV6-3 and J usage is TRBJ1-5; 9 nucleotides match TRBD1. The CDR3 runs 15 residues. Germline CDR1 is MNHEY and CDR2 is SVGEGT. The junction had 6 bases not matched to a gene; V was cut back by 5 bases and J by 4 bases.

This rearrangement joins TRBV28 to TRBJ2-7; D gene ambiguous. The V and J ends lost 6 bases and 0 bases respectively, with 9 bases between them. In germline, CDR1 is MDHEN, CDR2 SYDVKM. CDR3 length equals 13 residues. In DNA form, the CDR3 reads TGTGCCAGCAGAAAGACTGCCTCCTACGAGCAGTACTTC. It specifies CASRKTASYEQYF.

The J gene is TRBJ2-1, the V gene TRBV20-1; D gene uncertain. The CDR3 runs to 17 residues. Trimming stripped 7 bases from V and 0 bases from J, with 22 bases between. The germline gives CDR1 DFQATT, CDR2 SNEGSKA (reference sequence). CDR3 residues: CSVQPAVTAFSYNEQFF. In nucleotides, the CDR3 is TGCAGTGTTCAGCCGGCGGTTACCGCGTTCTCCTACAATGAGCAGTTCTTC.

The V and J genes are TRBV18 and TRBJ2-2; D perhaps matches TRBD1 (5 bases). Germline-derived CDR1 and CDR2 are KGHSH and LQKENI. The CDR3 extends over 15 amino acids. The V end was cut by 6 bases, the J end by 3 bases, with 14 bases between. CDR3 region: CASSPVRADTGELFF. CDR3 sequence (DNA): TGTGCCAGCTCGCCCGTCAGGGCGGACACCGGGGAGCTGTTTTTT.

The chain employs TRBV25-1 and TRBJ2-4; 8 bases line up with TRBD1. The length of the CDR3 is 15 residues. CDR1 is MGHDK and CDR2 is SYGVNS in the germline V gene. Germline trimming cut 2 bases from V and 3 bases from J; bases unmatched to any gene: 3. CDR3 sequence: CASSEAGTGKNIQYF. Written as DNA, the CDR3 is TGTGCCAGCAGTGAAGCCGGGACAGGCAAAAACATTCAGTACTTC.

This clonotype came up many times. The chain combines TRBV19 with TRBJ2-5; perhaps D is TRBD1 or TRBD2 (5 bases each). Germline V gene data show CDR1 as LNHDA and CDR2 as SQIVND (reference sequence). The germline V and J ends were trimmed by 4 bases and 6 bases, with 15 bases remaining between them. CDR3 length equals 14 residues. CDR3 residues: CASSRSGREKTQYF. CDR3 coding DNA: TGTGCCAGTAGTAGGAGCGGCAGGGAGAAGACCCAGTACTTC.

This chain joins TRBV5-1 and TRBJ2-3; perhaps TRBD2 as D (6 bases). Per the germline V gene, CDR1 is SGHRS and CDR2 is YFSETQ. The CDR3 runs to 16 residues. Trimming left V 4 bases short and J 0 bases short, with 15 bases between. CDR3 in DNA: TGCGCCAGCAGCCCATATAGCGGAGGGAGCACAGATACGCAGTATTTT. It specifies CASSPYSGGSTDTQYF. Based on the CDR3 plus reference TRBV5-1 and TRBJ2-3, the full variable domain is KAGVTQTPRYLIKTRGQQVTLSCSPISGHRSVSWYQQTPGQGLQFLFEYFSETQRNKGNFPGRFSGRQFSNSRSEMNVSTLELGDSALYLCASSPYSGGSTDTQYFGPGTRLTVL.

This clonotype was observed a handful of times. This chain joins TRBV7-2 and TRBJ1-4; D ambiguous. CDR1 SGHTA and CDR2 FQGNSA come from the germline V gene. This CDR3 region has 14 residues. Trimming took off 5 bases at V and 4 bases at J, with 11 bases between the two ends. The CDR3 bases are TGTGCCAGCAGCCGCGGAGGGTTTAATGAAAAACTGTTTTTT. This codes for CASSRGGFNEKLFF.

This clonotype was detected only a few times. The gene calls are TRBV28 and TRBJ1-2, with 8 bases fitting TRBD1. The V and J ends lost 5 bases and 8 bases, in that order; junction bases with no gene match: 7. CDR1 is MDHEN and CDR2 is SYDVKM in the germline V gene. This CDR3 is 13 amino acids long. The CDR3 spells CASSLLRGRGYTF. CDR3 nucleotide sequence: TGTGCCAGCAGTCTCCTCAGGGGGCGAGGCTACACCTTC.

The V and J genes are TRBV20-1 and TRBJ2-2, with 8 bases identical to TRBD1. The CDR3 runs 15 residues. The germline V gene has CDR1 DFQATT and CDR2 SNEGSKA (reference sequence). The J segment lost 1 base and the V segment lost 3 bases, leaving 4 bases of the junction unmatched. CDR3 DNA sequence: TGCAGTGCTAGCAGGGGGCTTCTGAACACCGGGGAGCTGTTTTTT. It yields the protein CSASRGLLNTGELFF.

The chain is built from TRBV10-3 and TRBJ1-1; 7 bases agree with TRBD1. The CDR3 contains 15 residues. The junction had 8 bases not matched to a gene; V was cut back by 6 bases and J by 1 base. The germline V gene has CDR1 ENHRY and CDR2 SYGVKD. The CDR3 is CAIRLTTGPNTEAFF. The CDR3 region has the DNA TGTGCCATCAGATTAACGACAGGGCCGAACACTGAAGCTTTCTTT.